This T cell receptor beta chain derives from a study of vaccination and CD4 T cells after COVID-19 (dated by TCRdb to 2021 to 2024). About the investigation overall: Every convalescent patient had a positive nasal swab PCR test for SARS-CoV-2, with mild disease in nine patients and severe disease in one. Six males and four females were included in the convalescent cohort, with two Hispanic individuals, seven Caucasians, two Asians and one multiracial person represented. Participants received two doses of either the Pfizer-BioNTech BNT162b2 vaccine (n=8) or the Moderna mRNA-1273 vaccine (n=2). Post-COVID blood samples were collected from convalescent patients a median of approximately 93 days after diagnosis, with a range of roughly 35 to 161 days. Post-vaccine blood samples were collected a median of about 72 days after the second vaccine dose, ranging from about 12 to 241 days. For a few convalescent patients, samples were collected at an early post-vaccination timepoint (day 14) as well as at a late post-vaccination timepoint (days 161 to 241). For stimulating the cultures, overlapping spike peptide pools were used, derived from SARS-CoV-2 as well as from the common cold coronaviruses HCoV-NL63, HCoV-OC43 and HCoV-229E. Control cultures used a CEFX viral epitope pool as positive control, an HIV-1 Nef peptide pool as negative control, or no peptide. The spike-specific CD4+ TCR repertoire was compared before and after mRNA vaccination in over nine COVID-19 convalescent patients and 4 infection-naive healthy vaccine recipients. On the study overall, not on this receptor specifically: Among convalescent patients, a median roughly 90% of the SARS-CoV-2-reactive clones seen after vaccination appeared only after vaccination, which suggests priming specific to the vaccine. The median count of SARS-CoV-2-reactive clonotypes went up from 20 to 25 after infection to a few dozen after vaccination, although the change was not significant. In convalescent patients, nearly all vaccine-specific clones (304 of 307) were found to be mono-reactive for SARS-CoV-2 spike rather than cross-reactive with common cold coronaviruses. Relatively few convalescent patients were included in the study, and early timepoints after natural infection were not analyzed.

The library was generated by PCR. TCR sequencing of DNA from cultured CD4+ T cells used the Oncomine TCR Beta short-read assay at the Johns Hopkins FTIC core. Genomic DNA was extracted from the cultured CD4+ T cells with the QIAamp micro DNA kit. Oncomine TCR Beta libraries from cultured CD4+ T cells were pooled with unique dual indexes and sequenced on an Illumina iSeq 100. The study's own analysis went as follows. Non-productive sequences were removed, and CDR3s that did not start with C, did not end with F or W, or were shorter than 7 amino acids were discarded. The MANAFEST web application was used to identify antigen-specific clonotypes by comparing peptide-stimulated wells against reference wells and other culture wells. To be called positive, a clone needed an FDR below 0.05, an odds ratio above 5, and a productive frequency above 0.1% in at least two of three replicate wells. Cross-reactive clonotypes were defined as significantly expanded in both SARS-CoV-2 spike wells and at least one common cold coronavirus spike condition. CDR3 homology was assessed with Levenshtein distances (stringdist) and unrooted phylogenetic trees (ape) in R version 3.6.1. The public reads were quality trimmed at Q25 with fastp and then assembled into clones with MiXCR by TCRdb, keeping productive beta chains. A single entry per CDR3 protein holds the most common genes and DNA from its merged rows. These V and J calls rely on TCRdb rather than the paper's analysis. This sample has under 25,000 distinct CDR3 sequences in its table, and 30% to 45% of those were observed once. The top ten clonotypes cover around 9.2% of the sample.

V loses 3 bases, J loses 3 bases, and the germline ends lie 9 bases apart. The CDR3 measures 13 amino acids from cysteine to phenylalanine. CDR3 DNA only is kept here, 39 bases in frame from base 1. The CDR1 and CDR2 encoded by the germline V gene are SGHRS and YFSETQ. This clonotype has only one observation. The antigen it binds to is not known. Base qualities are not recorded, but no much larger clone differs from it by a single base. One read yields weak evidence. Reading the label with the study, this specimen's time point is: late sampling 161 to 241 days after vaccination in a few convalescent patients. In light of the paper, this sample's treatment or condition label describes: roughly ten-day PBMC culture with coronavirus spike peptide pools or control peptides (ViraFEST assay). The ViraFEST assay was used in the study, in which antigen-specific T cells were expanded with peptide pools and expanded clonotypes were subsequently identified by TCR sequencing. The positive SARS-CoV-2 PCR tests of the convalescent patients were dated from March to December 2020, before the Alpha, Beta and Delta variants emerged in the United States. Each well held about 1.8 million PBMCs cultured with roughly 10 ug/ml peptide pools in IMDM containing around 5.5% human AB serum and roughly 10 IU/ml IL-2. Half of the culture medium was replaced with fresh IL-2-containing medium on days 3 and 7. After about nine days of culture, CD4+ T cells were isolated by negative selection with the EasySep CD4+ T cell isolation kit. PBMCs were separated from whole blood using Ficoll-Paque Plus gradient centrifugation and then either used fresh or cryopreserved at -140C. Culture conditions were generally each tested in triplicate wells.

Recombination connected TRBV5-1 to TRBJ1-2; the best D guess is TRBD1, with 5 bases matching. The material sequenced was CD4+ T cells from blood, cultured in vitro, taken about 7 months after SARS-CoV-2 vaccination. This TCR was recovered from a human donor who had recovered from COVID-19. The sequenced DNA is TGCGCCAGCAGCTCTCGGGACTACTATGGCTACACCTTC. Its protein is CASSSRDYYGYTF.